The clone carrying this TCR beta chain was recorded only once. These data originate in a study of cytomegalovirus exposure and HLA in healthy donors. Both 60 Vbeta primers and 13 Jbeta primers went into the PCR. Produced via immunoSEQ multiplex PCR; TCRdb's table is partial and in-frame only. The data hold around 160,000 clones, with about 72% observed a single time. Trimming at V came to 6 bases and at J to 2 bases, leaving 4 bases not matched to a gene. This CDR3 contains 14 residues. Germline V CDR1 and CDR2: SEHNR, FQNEAQ (reference sequence). The clonotype originates from a man in his fifties or sixties in good health and CMV-seropositive. The sequenced sample was PBMCs. The V and J genes are TRBV7-9 and TRBJ2-3; 8 positions agree with TRBD2. The CDR3 here is CASSGGGFTDTQYF. In nucleotides, the CDR3 is TGTGCCAGCAGTGGCGGGGGGTTCACAGATACGCAGTATTTT.